One and the same sample provided the 2 T cell receptor beta chains below, sequenced in a study of identical twins. From the 5' RACE reads, TCRdb called clonotypes with MiXCR, one entry per CDR3 protein. The data hold about 700,000 distinct CDR3 sequences, with approximately 9% observed a single time. The same data also went into a second study, on yellow fever vaccine responses in identical twins.

Sequencing was done on a sample of PBMCs. The receptors stem from a woman aged 18-29 years in good health.

This clonotype was observed a handful of times. The chain recombines TRBV4-2 with TRBJ2-7; 9 bases fit TRBD2. The CDR3 contains 17 residues. CDR1 and CDR2 (germline): LGHNA, YNFKEQ. J gave up 1 base and V 0 bases, and 7 bases lay outside the gene matches. CDR3 residues: CASSQDPPSGESYEQYF. CDR3 DNA: TGTGCCAGCAGCCAAGATCCCCCTAGCGGGGAATCCTACGAGCAGTACTTC.

A few counts support this clonotype. This chain connects TRBV7-9 to TRBJ2-3; TRBD2 aligns across 12 bases. Trimming at V came to 5 bases and at J to 2 bases, leaving 8 bases not matched to a gene. CDR1 and CDR2 (germline): SEHNR, FQNEAQ (reference sequence). This CDR3 region has 17 residues. CDR3 DNA sequence: TGTGCCAGCAGCCAACGGACTAGCGGGGTATTCACAGATACGCAGTATTTT. Its protein product is CASSQRTSGVFTDTQYF. Together with reference TRBV7-9 and TRBJ2-3, the CDR3 gives the full variable domain: DTGVSQNPRHKITKRGQNVTFRCDPISEHNRLYWYRQTLGQGPEFLTYFQNEAQLEKSRLLSDRFSAERPKGSFSTLEIQRTEQGDSAMYLCASSQRTSGVFTDTQYFGPGTRLTVL.